This T cell receptor (beta chain) was found in a study of blood T cell repertoires in COVID-19 (TCRdb year 2020). Notes on the research overall: Collaborator samples came from the United States, Italy and Spain and covered acute and convalescent phases of COVID-19. The material from the prospective study consisted of cDNA or gDNA derived from T cells, B-cell-depleted T cells, or PBMCs. Nearly every sample came with metadata listing a de-identified subject ID, COVID-19 status, age in years and sex. The repertoires were released in a freely available public database intended as a resource for research on the immune response to SARS-CoV-2. Samples came from the ongoing ImmuneRACE study (first 160 participants) plus 1,254 subjects from 6 global collaborators. Subjects who had been exposed to COVID-19, were actively infected with it, or had recovered from it provided the deeply sampled blood TCRbeta repertoires that made up the dataset. Where available, HLA class I and class II types were obtained from metadata supplied by the sample provider rather than from assay-based typing.

The immunoSEQ Assay, a bias-controlled multiplex PCR, was used to amplify TCRbeta CDR3 regions from genomic DNA. The authors processed their data as follows. The number of nucleated cells in each sample was estimated by amplification of reference gene primers within the assay. Sequence reads were collapsed and filtered to measure the absolute abundance of every unique TCRbeta CDR3 rearrangement. For each sample, productive Simpson clonality was calculated as the square root of Simpson's diversity index across productive rearrangements. Drawn from immuneACCESS, this table holds only the in-frame rearrangements with V and J called that TCRdb kept. Clones are partly lost; checked studies trace under half to an unresolved V gene and leave the rest unexplained. The DNA gave D and trimming, while V, J and clone size come from that table. Recorded for this sample are about 160,000 clones; around 82% of them occurred a single time. The top ten clones comprise 7% of the sample.

One collaborating source in Seattle enrolled patients during active infection and followed them longitudinally through the course of disease. Whole blood was collected in K2EDTA tubes by collaborating institutions according to the institutions' own protocols. For TCRbeta analysis, collaborators shipped samples in one of three forms: frozen whole blood, isolated PBMCs, or DNA extracted from either of those sample types. On this clone itself: The antigen this receptor binds is unknown. No much larger clone exists at a distance of one base, and base qualities are not known.

Relative to germline, V is 3 bases shorter and J is 0 bases shorter, with 10 bases between their ends. The CDR3 numbers 15 residues from cysteine through phenylalanine. Of the read, only the CDR3 DNA is kept; its 45 bases are in frame from base 1. The germline V gene encodes CDR1 SGDLS and CDR2 YYNGEE. Here is what the overall study found, with its caveats: How much clinical and demographic metadata was included differed by source and by participant, and the metadata was provided uncurated.

The sequence was obtained from a woman in her forties with COVID-19, enrolled during active disease. The sample comprised peripheral blood. The chain uses TRBV9 and TRBJ1-3, with the D gene not clear enough to name. This receptor has the CDR3 CASSADIPSGNTIYF. The DNA sequence follows: TGTGCCAGCAGCGCAGACATACCCTCTGGAAACACCATATATTTT.